Presented here are 15 T cell receptor beta chains from one specimen sequenced in a study of OX40 agonist ivuxolimab in advanced cancers. The protocol was immunoSEQ multiplex PCR, while the TCRdb copy is restricted to in-frame clones and leaves out a portion. Of more than 35,000 clones detected, 75% to 90% appear once; the ten largest clones hold roughly an eighth. The sequencing here drew on CD4+ or CD8+ T cells sorted from blood, taken in a trial of the OX40 agonist ivuxolimab. The receptor set was obtained from an adult with an advanced solid tumor such as melanoma, head and neck, liver or kidney cancer.

This clone was seen more than once but under ten times. The J gene is TRBJ2-1, the V gene TRBV7-9, with TRBD1 identical over 7 bases. The CDR3 covers 15 residues. The trim removed 6 bases at V and 1 base at J, leaving 6 bases unmatched. CDR1 and CDR2 (germline): SEHNR, FQNEAQ (reference sequence). The CDR3 spells CASSSRDSSYNEQFF. The CDR3 region has the DNA TGTGCCAGCAGTTCTAGGGACAGTTCCTACAATGAGCAGTTCTTC.

The rearrangement joins TRBV30 to TRBJ2-4; D not resolved. This CDR3 has 12 amino acids. In germline, CDR1 is GTSNPN, CDR2 SVGIG (reference sequence). V was trimmed by 0 bases and J by 15 bases, leaving 15 bases between them. The CDR3 protein is CAWSVQTPDRYF. The CDR3 DNA is TGTGCCTGGAGTGTACAAACTCCCGACCGGTACTTC.

The chain employs TRBV10-1 and TRBJ2-7, with D unclear. CDR3 length: 15 amino acids. Germline V gene data show CDR1 as WNHNN and CDR2 as SYGVQD (reference sequence). V dropped 0 bases and J dropped 0 bases, with 9 bases sitting between them. The DNA for the CDR3 is TGCGCCAGCAGTGAGTCCAGGAGAAGCTCCTACGAGCAGTACTTC. It encodes CASSESRRSSYEQYF.

The rearrangement joins TRBV19 to TRBJ2-7, with 7 bases identical to TRBD2. Germline V gene data show CDR1 as LNHDA and CDR2 as SQIVND (reference sequence). The trim removed 5 bases at V and 3 bases at J, leaving 4 bases unmatched. There are 13 residues in the CDR3. CDR3 region: CASSPSGGYEQYF. For the CDR3, the DNA is TGTGCCAGTAGTCCTTCGGGGGGCTACGAGCAGTACTTC.

V is TRBV9 and J is TRBJ2-7; 9 nucleotides match TRBD1. This CDR3 spans 15 amino acids. V dropped 1 base and J dropped 4; count of bases not matched to a gene: 6. Germline CDR1 and CDR2: SGDLS and YYNGEE. The CDR3 sequence: CASSVIPDRGYEQYF. The CDR3 DNA is TGTGCCAGCAGCGTAATCCCGGACAGGGGTTACGAGCAGTACTTC.

The chain links TRBV10-2 to TRBJ2-7, with TRBD2 matching 8 bases. The V gene end was trimmed by 9 bases and the J gene end by 7 bases; junction bases not matched to a gene: 8. CDR1 is WSHSY and CDR2 is SAAADI in the germline V gene. This CDR3 spans 12 amino acids. CDR3 coding DNA: TGCGCCAGTTTCGGGGGGGCGTGGGAGCAGTACTTC. Translated: CASFGGAWEQYF.

V gene TRBV2 combines with J gene TRBJ2-2; 9 nucleotides agree with TRBD1. Germline loops: CDR1 SNHLY, CDR2 FYNNEI. The junction had 8 bases not matched to a gene; V was cut back by 4 bases and J by 5 bases. This CDR3 is 16 amino acids long. The CDR3 is CASSVPGQGGTGELFF. The CDR3 bases are TGTGCCAGCAGTGTTCCGGGACAGGGTGGTACCGGGGAGCTGTTTTTT.

The chain is built from TRBV7-9 and TRBJ1-1, with D possibly TRBD1 on 6 matching bases. The CDR3 contains 15 residues. Per germline, CDR1 SEHNR and CDR2 FQNEAQ (reference sequence). Trimming removed 5 bases from V and 4 bases from J, with 17 bases in between. This CDR3 is CASSPRDRTGTEAFF. CDR3 DNA: TGTGCCAGCAGCCCACGTGACAGGACGGGCACTGAAGCTTTCTTT.

Only a few counts were recorded for this clone. The chain is built from TRBV6-6 and TRBJ2-3; D is uncertain. V lost 2 bases and J lost 1, with 4 bases in between. Germline loops: CDR1 MNHNY, CDR2 SVGAGI (reference sequence). The CDR3 totals 13 residues. CDR3 sequence (DNA): TGTGCCAGCAGTTACGTCGGCACAGATACGCAGTATTTT. Its translation is CASSYVGTDTQYF.

This clone was observed a handful of times. The rearrangement links TRBV7-8 to TRBJ2-7; D is ambiguous. Trimming removed 5 bases from V and 3 bases from J, with 8 bases in between. Per germline, CDR1 SGHVS and CDR2 FQNEAQ. The CDR3 loop spans 12 amino acids. CDR3 loop: CASSGTVYEQYF. Written as DNA, the CDR3 is TGTGCCAGCAGCGGCACTGTCTACGAGCAGTACTTC. Looking up the rest from reference TRBV7-8 and TRBJ2-7 gives the full variable domain: GAGVSQSPRYKVAKRGQDVALRCDPISGHVSLFWYQQALGQGPEFLTYFQNEAQLDKSGLPSDRFFAERPEGSVSTLKIQRTQQEDSAVYLCASSGTVYEQYFGPGTRLTVT.

The CDR3 DNA sequence: TGTGCCAGCAGTTGGACAGGGGACAGTGGCGAGCAGTACTTC. It encodes CASSWTGDSGEQYF. This chain links TRBV27 with TRBJ2-7; TRBD1 matches at 9 bases. V was clipped by 4 bases and J by 6 bases; unmatched bases: 7. The CDR3 extends over 14 amino acids. Germline CDR1 and CDR2: MNHEY and SMNVEV (reference sequence).

The CDR3 reads CASSEFRVNQPQHF. The CDR3 DNA is TGTGCCAGCAGTGAATTTCGGGTTAATCAGCCCCAGCATTTT. The chain joins TRBV25-1 to TRBJ1-5; D remains unclear. Trimming removed 1 base from V and 4 bases from J, with 8 bases in between. The CDR3 extends over 14 amino acids. Germline V gene sequence: CDR1 MGHDK, CDR2 SYGVNS.

The chain is built from TRBV6-1 and TRBJ1-2; TRBD1 matches 8 bases. CDR3 length equals 15 residues. The germline V gene encodes CDR1 MNHNS and CDR2 SASEGT. The J segment lost 2 bases and the V segment lost 7 bases, leaving 9 bases of the junction unmatched. CDR3 loop: CASKTATGANYGYTF. The CDR3, as DNA: TGTGCCAGCAAAACCGCGACAGGGGCAAACTATGGCTACACCTTC.

The rearrangement uses TRBV5-1 and TRBJ2-3; no clear D gene. This CDR3 is built from 12 residues. The V gene's germline CDR1 is SGHRS and CDR2 YFSETQ. Between the trimmed V and J ends, which lost 2 bases and 1 base, there was a span of 2 bases. The CDR3 region has the DNA TGCGCCAGCAGCTTCGGCACAGATACGCAGTATTTT. It translates to CASSFGTDTQYF.

This clone showed up just once. This chain uses TRBV28 with TRBJ2-7, with D tentatively TRBD1 (5 bases). V was cut by 3 bases and J by 7 bases, with 19 bases left in between. Germline V gives CDR1 MDHEN, CDR2 SYDVKM. CDR3 length equals 15 residues. In DNA, the CDR3 is TGTGCCAGCAGTTTTACTTCAGGGTACCGTGGGGAGCAGTACTTC. Its protein is CASSFTSGYRGEQYF.